This T cell receptor (beta chain) was sequenced in a study of identical twins' blood T cells. Findings of the study overall: Twins reportedly had markedly more similar V usage than unrelated donors, even among out-of-frame TCRbeta clonotypes. Abundant TCRbeta CDR3s overlapped more between twins than with unrelated donors.

Reared together, all three twin pairs probably met the same infectious agents and vaccines. This clonotype was picked up a small number of times. What it recognizes is unknown. Via MiXCR, TCRdb re-called the 5' RACE reads, giving one row per CDR3 protein. The sample carries a few hundred thousand distinct CDR3 sequences, roughly 27% recorded once. CDR1 LGHNA and CDR2 YSLEER come from the germline V gene. The length of the CDR3 is 16 residues. V was pared by 3 bases and J by 0 bases, with 13 bases between. V usage is TRBV4-3 and J usage is TRBJ2-3; D gene ambiguous. The source of this sequence is a woman between 18 and 50 years old in good health. The specimen sequenced was PBMCs. CDR3 in amino acids: CASSQQARPSTDTQYF. CDR3 coding DNA: TGCGCCAGCAGCCAGCAAGCGCGTCCTAGCACAGATACGCAGTATTTT.